This T cell receptor beta chain was recovered during a study of blood T cell repertoires in COVID-19. In the study overall: Specimens from acute and convalescent COVID-19 originated in the United States, Italy and Spain.

CDR1 and CDR2 (germline): SGHNT, YYREEE (reference sequence). The CDR3 spans 13 residues. V was clipped by 0 bases and J by 6 bases, with 9 bases between them. Produced via immunoSEQ multiplex PCR; TCRdb's table is partial and in-frame only. The repertoire holds some 270,000 clones, with roughly 85% as singletons. The clonotype was recovered from a woman aged 45-59 years with acute COVID-19. Sequenced material: PBMCs or T cells enriched from blood (not recorded which). This chain links TRBV5-4 with TRBJ1-2; D not resolved. CDR3 bases: TGTGCCAGCAGCTTGGGCCAGGATCATGGCTACACCTTC. Amino acids: CASSLGQDHGYTF.